These T cell receptor beta chains were read from a single sample in a study of vaccination effects on CD4 cells after COVID-19. The method was immunoSEQ multiplex PCR; TCRdb's version includes in-frame clones alone and lacks a portion of them. This sample has approximately 30,000 clones, with approximately 76% found just once. These receptors have no known antigen. The specimen comprised CD4+ T cells from PBMCs cultured with SARS-CoV-2 spike peptides, sampled before COVID-19 vaccination. Receptors were obtained from a human donor who received a COVID-19 vaccine. CDR3s include the opening cysteine and the closing phenylalanine or tryptophan.

j_call v_call cdr3_aa
TRBJ1-5 TRBV6-5 CASRGIVSNQPQHF
TRBJ2-1 TRBV7-9 CASRSEYSYNEQFF
TRBJ2-1 TRBV29-1 CSVEDPGNYNEQFF
TRBJ2-3 TRBV3-1/TRBV3-2 CASSQVSGTTDTQYF
TRBJ2-5 TRBV19 CASSIVGELKETQYF
TRBJ1-2 TRBV27 CASSLSMGQGSYGYTF
TRBJ2-3 TRBV11-2 CASSLAQGPDTQYF
TRBJ2-3 TRBV6-5 CASSYEQDTQYF
TRBJ2-4 TRBV4-2 CASSQEGVAGGRNIQYF
TRBJ1-5 TRBV4-2 CASSQLFTKLWQPQHF
TRBJ1-2 TRBV7-2 CASSLASGRGDNYGYTF
TRBJ2-1 TRBV3-1/TRBV3-2 CASRYRNGQHNEQFF
TRBJ1-6 TRBV20-1 CSASSISYNSPLHF
TRBJ2-5 TRBV4-1 CASSQDNSETQYF
TRBJ2-2 TRBV10-1 CASSDWDLQPGELFF
TRBJ2-3 TRBV7-2 CASSLEGGITDTQYF
TRBJ2-3 TRBV19 CASSRPSGRALRTSDTQYF
TRBJ1-1 TRBV25-1 CASSVFQVDSVNTEAFF
TRBJ1-1 TRBV11-2 CASSLQSGVIYSEAFF
TRBJ2-3 TRBV5-1 CASTPGLDTDTQYF
TRBJ2-1 TRBV6-2/TRBV6-3 CASNPGLAGGNEQFF
TRBJ2-3 TRBV5-8 CASIPTSGLTDTQYF
TRBJ2-1 TRBV6-5 CASRQGYNEQFF
TRBJ2-7 TRBV14 CASSQVKEQYF
TRBJ1-1 TRBV27 CASSLMGGITEAFF
TRBJ2-7 TRBV3-1/TRBV3-2 CASSPRDRVYEQYF
TRBJ2-6 TRBV19 CASMGIAGANVLTF
TRBJ1-1 TRBV20-1 CSASRSGLNTEAFF
TRBJ2-5 TRBV19 CASSTEQGWKSQETQYF
TRBJ2-2 TRBV27 CASSFQGGTGELFF
TRBJ1-2 TRBV5-5 CASSPGRANYGYTF
TRBJ1-2 TRBV6-5 CASSPGASYTF
TRBJ2-4 TRBV19 CASSMYRGWGTRSDIQYF
TRBJ2-2 TRBV10-3 CAIMDRYGELFF